Sequencing of this T cell receptor beta chain was carried out in a study of CD8+ T cells in alopecia areata. In the study overall: In an open-label trial, patients got 5 to 10 mg tofacitinib twice daily.

The study, taken as a whole, reports: The study also sequences resident alphabeta T cells of normal skin in scalp samples. Mice gave a clearer picture of TCR sharing than patients did, possibly for HLA-related reasons.

This CDR3 comprises 13 residues. Trimming removed 5 bases from V and 7 bases from J; junction bases left unmatched: 7. The germline V gene has CDR1 SEHNR and CDR2 FQNEAQ (reference sequence). Extracted RNA was reverse transcribed into cDNA, the sequencing template. Method: immunoSEQ multiplex PCR; TCRdb's copy keeps in-frame clones and lacks some. The sample contains 100,000 to 150,000 clones, approximately 49% of which appear only once. Sorted out of PBMCs were CD4+ T cells and CD8+ T cells. This clone was counted only a few times. Its antigen remains unknown. This clonotype originated in a human donor with alopecia areata. The chain recombines TRBV7-9 with TRBJ2-5; 7 bases agree with TRBD1. This specimen consisted of CD8+ T cells sorted from blood, obtained at week 0. In DNA, the CDR3 is TGTGCCAGCAGCCCCGACAGGGCTCGGACCCAGTACTTC. Amino acids: CASSPDRARTQYF.